The 32 T cell receptor beta chains reported below all come from one sample, sequenced in a study of T cell repertoires in cytomegalovirus infection. TCRdb re-analysed the reads in MiXCR, keeping a single row per CDR3 protein. The sample shows fewer than 200,000 distinct CDR3 sequences, approximately 15% of them seen only once. The sequenced material came from PBMCs. All receptors derive from a human donor in good health (CMV status not recorded). Some clones in this sample may be carry-over from other donors' samples.

The sample holds many counts of this clonotype. The J gene is TRBJ2-7, the V gene TRBV7-9, with TRBD1 matching over 11 bases. Germline loops: CDR1 SEHNR, CDR2 FQNEAQ (reference sequence). The CDR3 has 14 residues. After removal of 8 bases from V and 5 bases from J, the junction contained 8 bases not matched to a gene. The CDR3 is CASGKGQGDNEQYF. The CDR3 nucleotides read TGTGCCAGCGGAAAGGGACAGGGGGACAACGAGCAGTACTTC.

V gene TRBV10-3 combines with J gene TRBJ2-3; D not resolved. V lost 11 bases and J 5 bases, leaving 11 bases between the germline ends. Per the germline V gene, CDR1 is ENHRY and CDR2 is SYGVKD. This CDR3 is built from 11 residues. As DNA, the CDR3 is TGTGCCGTAGGGAATAGAGATACGCAGTATTTT. This codes for CAVGNRDTQYF.

CDR3 region: CSARTRDRGGYGYTF. The CDR3 bases are TGCAGCGCCCGAACCCGGGACAGGGGAGGCTATGGCTACACCTTC. V usage is TRBV29-1 and J usage is TRBJ1-2, with 10 bases fitting TRBD1. The ends lost 7 bases at V and 4 bases at J; junction bases unmatched: 12. The germline gives CDR1 SQVTM, CDR2 ANQGSEA. The CDR3 contains 15 residues.

The V and J genes are TRBV29-1 and TRBJ1-3; a possible D gene is TRBD1 (5 bases). Trimming pared 6 bases from V and 8 bases from J, leaving 11 bases between. Germline V gene lookup returns CDR1 SQVTM and CDR2 ANQGSEA. CDR3 length equals 11 residues. The CDR3 protein is CSVARGDTIYF. As DNA, the CDR3 is TGCAGCGTGGCCCGAGGGGACACCATATATTTT.

This clonotype was seen a handful of times. The chain combines TRBV6-2 or TRBV6-3 with TRBJ1-5; the match to TRBD1 covers 12 bases. From germline, CDR1 is MNHEY and CDR2 SVGEGT. After removal of 6 bases from V and 3 bases from J, the junction contained 3 bases not matched to a gene. The length of the CDR3 is 15 residues. The CDR3 DNA reads TGTGCCAGCAGAAGGGGACAGGGGGCCAATCAGCCCCAGCATTTT. It specifies CASRRGQGANQPQHF.

The J gene is TRBJ2-7, the V gene TRBV5-4, with D unresolved. Deletions cut 4 bases from V and 3 bases from J, with 14 bases between. Germline CDR1 and CDR2: SGHNT and YYREEE (reference sequence). The length of the CDR3 is 14 residues. The CDR3 loop reads CASSADSQFYEQYF. The CDR3 DNA is TGTGCCAGCAGCGCAGACTCACAGTTCTACGAGCAGTACTTC. The entire variable domain, with the rest obtained from reference TRBV5-4 and TRBJ2-7, is as follows: ETGVTQSPTHLIKTRGQQVTLRCSSQSGHNTVSWYQQALGQGPQFIFQYYREEENGRGNFPPRFSGLQFPNYSSELNVNALELDDSALYLCASSADSQFYEQYFGPGTRLTVT.

This clonotype has a handful of counts. V usage is TRBV14 and J usage is TRBJ2-7, with 7 bases lining up with TRBD1. V shed 1 base, J shed 0 bases, and the junction held 9 bases outside the gene matches. The CDR3 covers 17 residues. The germline V gene encodes CDR1 SGHDN and CDR2 FVKESK. The CDR3 bases are TGTGCCAGCAGCCAAGCTTCCGGGACAGTATACTCCTACGAGCAGTACTTC. Its protein product is CASSQASGTVYSYEQYF.

V and J are TRBV5-4 and TRBJ1-3, with 7 bases aligning to TRBD1. The CDR3 covers 15 residues. Germline CDR1 reads SGHNT; CDR2 reads YYREEE (reference sequence). The V segment lost 4 bases and the J segment 4 bases; nucleotides outside the gene matches: 8. CDR3 loop: CASSGGGTAGNTIYF. The CDR3 bases are TGTGCCAGCAGCGGGGGGGGGACAGCCGGAAACACCATATATTTT.

V and J are TRBV20-1 and TRBJ2-1; no reliable D call. In germline, CDR1 is DFQATT, CDR2 SNEGSKA (reference sequence). V shed 3 bases and J shed 6 bases, with 9 bases lying between them. This CDR3 contains 12 residues. The CDR3 nucleotides are TGCAGTGCTAGGGAGTGGGGCAATGAGCAGTTCTTC. Amino acids: CSAREWGNEQFF.

Only a few counts were recorded for this clonotype. In DNA, the CDR3 is TGTGCCAGCAGTGTCCCGGGGGGAGGGAACAATCAGCCCCAGCATTTT. Amino acid sequence: CASSVPGGGNNQPQHF. The chain combines TRBV28 with TRBJ1-5; possible D gene TRBD1, 5 bases. Germline assignment: CDR1 MDHEN and CDR2 SYDVKM. Trimming stripped 5 bases from V and 3 bases from J, with 17 bases between. The CDR3 is 16 amino acids.

The chain employs TRBV6-2 or TRBV6-3 and TRBJ2-5; 9 positions agree with TRBD2. CDR1 MNHEY and CDR2 SVGEGT come from the germline V gene. The length of the CDR3 is 16 residues. Trimming cost V 6 bases and J 5 bases; bases outside gene matches: 13. DNA of the CDR3: TGTGCCAGCAGGCCACGACAGCGGGGGGCGAGGGAGACCCAGTACTTC. Its protein is CASRPRQRGARETQYF.

This clonotype has more than one count but fewer than ten. The chain employs TRBV12-3 or TRBV12-4 and TRBJ2-1; the D gene is possibly TRBD1 (5 bases). CDR3 length equals 15 residues. V lost 1 base and J 8 bases, leaving 15 bases between the germline ends. The CDR3 is CASSLEGPPGYEQFF. As DNA, the CDR3 is TGTGCCAGCAGTTTAGAGGGGCCCCCCGGGTATGAGCAGTTCTTC.

At least ten counts were recorded for this clonotype. This chain connects TRBV7-3 to TRBJ2-5; D is tentatively TRBD1 or TRBD2 (6 bases each). Looked up from germline, CDR1 is SGHTA and CDR2 is FQGTGA. There are 14 residues in the CDR3. V was shortened by 1 base and J by 4 bases, with 10 bases between the two germline ends. The CDR3 reads CASSLNGGRETQYF. The CDR3 DNA is TGTGCCAGCAGCTTAAACGGGGGCCGAGAGACCCAGTACTTC.

V usage is TRBV30 and J usage is TRBJ1-1; 11 nucleotides agree with TRBD1. The CDR3 runs to 17 residues. Germline assignment: CDR1 GTSNPN and CDR2 SVGIG (reference sequence). Germline trimming cut 0 bases from V and 4 bases from J; bases unmatched to any gene: 10. CDR3 nucleotide sequence: TGTGCCTGGAGTGTACTGGACAGGGGGCCCGGGGGCACTGAAGCTTTCTTT. Translated, it gives CAWSVLDRGPGGTEAFF.

In the case of this clonotype: The junction does not match germline at one end; this may be a read error. The chain is built from TRBV28 and TRBJ2-1; TRBD2 aligns across 8 bases. This CDR3 has 14 residues. Germline V CDR1 and CDR2: MDHEN, SYDVKM. The CDR3 region is CASTRSGSYIEQFF. The DNA of the CDR3 is TGTGCCAGCACCCGAAGCGGGAGCTACATTGAGCAGTTCTTC.

This clonotype has a count of ten or more. This sequence joins TRBV24-1 and TRBJ2-1, with 13 bases that match TRBD2. Losses at the gene ends were 5 bases for V and 6 bases for J; bases not matched to a gene: 6. Germline V gene lookup returns CDR1 KGHDR and CDR2 SFDVKD. The CDR3 covers 16 residues. The CDR3 sequence: CATSAPLAGGPNEQFF. The DNA for the CDR3 is TGTGCCACCAGTGCTCCACTAGCGGGGGGGCCCAATGAGCAGTTCTTC.

This rearrangement joins TRBV10-1 to TRBJ2-7, with a weak D call TRBD1 (5 bases). Per germline, CDR1 WNHNN and CDR2 SYGVQD (reference sequence). V dropped 0 bases and J dropped 3 bases, with 9 bases sitting between them. This CDR3 has 14 amino acids. CDR3 region: CASSESGQNYEQYF. CDR3 coding DNA: TGCGCCAGCAGTGAGTCGGGGCAGAACTACGAGCAGTACTTC.

The rearrangement uses TRBV18 and TRBJ1-2; D ambiguous. The length of the CDR3 is 15 residues. Trimming removed 0 bases at V and 7 bases at J, with 15 bases between. CDR1 KGHSH and CDR2 LQKENI come from the germline V gene. In nucleotides, the CDR3 is TGTGCCAGCTCACCACCTTCGGGCCAATTGAGTGGCTACACCTTC. This encodes CASSPPSGQLSGYTF.

The genes are TRBV29-1 and TRBJ2-1; D gene unclear. V gave up 7 bases and J gave up 2 bases, with 18 bases separating them. Germline CDR1 and CDR2: SQVTM and ANQGSEA. CDR3 size: 15 residues. The CDR3 DNA reads TGCAGCGCTGTGGGTGGGAATTCTGCCTACAATGAGCAGTTCTTC. Residues: CSAVGGNSAYNEQFF.

The chain joins TRBV29-1 to TRBJ2-4; 7 bases match TRBD1. From germline, CDR1 is SQVTM and CDR2 ANQGSEA. V shed 0 bases and J 2 bases; nucleotides not matched to a gene: 7. The CDR3 extends over 16 amino acids. This CDR3 is CSVEDLGRGTKNIQYF. The CDR3, as DNA: TGCAGCGTTGAAGATCTAGGCAGGGGGACCAAAAACATTCAGTACTTC.

This chain connects TRBV11-2 to TRBJ2-5, with D possibly matching TRBD2 (6 bases). Trimming pared 0 bases from V and 9 bases from J, leaving 14 bases between. The CDR3 is 14 amino acids. Looked up from germline, CDR1 is SGHAT and CDR2 is FQNNGV. The CDR3 loop is CASSLDTWTTAQYF. For the CDR3, the DNA is TGTGCCAGCAGCTTAGATACTTGGACTACGGCCCAGTACTTC.

This clonotype was observed at least ten times. This chain uses TRBV4-1 with TRBJ1-2, with D perhaps TRBD1 (6 bases). CDR1 and CDR2 from the germline V gene are MGHRA and YSYEKL. Deletions cut 0 bases from V and 2 bases from J, with 10 bases between. The CDR3 runs to 15 residues. The CDR3 here is CASSQDVGANYGYTF. The DNA of the CDR3 is TGCGCCAGCAGCCAAGACGTGGGGGCCAACTATGGCTACACCTTC.

This clonotype appeared many times. The J gene is TRBJ1-4, the V gene TRBV7-2; D might be TRBD1 (6 bases). With 1 base removed from V and 4 bases from J, the gap between germline ends came to 10 bases. CDR3 length: 15 amino acids. The germline V gene encodes CDR1 SGHTA and CDR2 FQGNSA. The CDR3 DNA reads TGTGCCAGCAGCTTAGGAGGGGGGAGTAATGAAAAACTGTTTTTT. Amino acid sequence: CASSLGGGSNEKLFF.

The rearrangement joins TRBV29-1 to TRBJ1-5; unclear D gene. Deletions cut 8 bases from V and 7 bases from J, with 15 bases between. The V gene's germline CDR1 is SQVTM and CDR2 ANQGSEA. This CDR3 comprises 12 residues. CDR3 amino acids: CSSPENQQPQHF. CDR3 in DNA: TGCAGCTCTCCAGAGAACCAACAGCCCCAGCATTTT.

This clonotype was recorded many times. The chain has TRBV7-8 and TRBJ2-7; 14 bases are a match to TRBD2. Trimming at V came to 4 bases and at J to 3 bases, leaving 5 bases not matched to a gene. CDR3 length: 16 residues. Germline CDR1 is SGHVS and CDR2 is FQNEAQ. The CDR3 loop reads CASSSSGLAGGYEQYF. As DNA, the CDR3 is TGTGCCAGCAGCTCCTCCGGACTAGCGGGGGGCTACGAGCAGTACTTC.

This clonotype was found many times. The rearrangement links TRBV7-2 to TRBJ1-4; tentative D call: TRBD1 (6 bases). The CDR3 is made up of 14 amino acids. The germline V gene encodes CDR1 SGHTA and CDR2 FQGNSA. V dropped 4 bases and J dropped 7 bases, with 13 bases sitting between them. The CDR3 region has the DNA TGTGCCAGCAGCTCGGGGGCCTTGGGTGAAAAACTGTTTTTT. Its translation is CASSSGALGEKLFF.

Ten or more counts support this clonotype. This chain connects TRBV7-9 to TRBJ1-4; D ambiguous. V was shortened by 6 bases and J by 0 bases, with 5 bases between the two germline ends. Germline CDR1 and CDR2: SEHNR and FQNEAQ (reference sequence). This CDR3 region has 13 residues. CDR3 in amino acids: CASRGTTNEKLFF. In DNA, the CDR3 is TGTGCCAGCAGGGGCACAACTAATGAAAAACTGTTTTTT. Complete variable domain (other parts from reference TRBV7-9 and TRBJ1-4): DTGVSQNPRHKITKRGQNVTFRCDPISEHNRLYWYRQTLGQGPEFLTYFQNEAQLEKSRLLSDRFSAERPKGSFSTLEIQRTEQGDSAMYLCASRGTTNEKLFFGSGTQLSVL.

A word on this clonotype: A much larger clone lies one base from this, so it may be a read error. This chain joins TRBV5-1 and TRBJ2-3; 9 bases match TRBD1. The CDR3 runs 15 residues. Germline values: CDR1 SGHRS, CDR2 YFSETQ. This chain's CDR3 is CVSSSGQGPTDTQYF. CDR3 in DNA: TGCGTCAGCAGCTCGGGACAGGGTCCCACAGATACGCAGTATTTT. The complete variable domain, with remaining parts taken from reference TRBV5-1 and TRBJ2-3, reads KAGVTQTPRYLIKTRGQQVTLSCSPISGHRSVSWYQQTPGQGLQFLFEYFSETQRNKGNFPGRFSGRQFSNSRSEMNVSTLELGDSALYLCVSSSGQGPTDTQYFGPGTRLTVL.

This clonotype was seen at least ten times. The chain couples TRBV5-4 to TRBJ2-7; perhaps TRBD2 as D (5 bases). Between the trimmed V and J ends, which lost 0 bases and 0 bases, there was a span of 10 bases. The CDR3 covers 15 residues. Germline CDR1 and CDR2: SGHNT and YYREEE (reference sequence). The CDR3 bases are TGTGCCAGCAGCTTGGCGGGATTTAGCTCCTACGAGCAGTACTTC. Translation gives CASSLAGFSSYEQYF.

This sequence joins TRBV7-8 and TRBJ2-1; D is ambiguous. This CDR3 is built from 14 residues. The germline V gene encodes CDR1 SGHVS and CDR2 FQNEAQ. V lost 3 bases and J 0 bases, leaving 6 bases between the germline ends. CDR3 sequence (DNA): TGTGCCAGCAGCTTGGTGGGCTCCTACAATGAGCAGTTCTTC. Translation gives CASSLVGSYNEQFF.

This clonotype was counted a few times. The chain links TRBV7-9 to TRBJ2-3; 7 bases agree with TRBD2. Per germline, CDR1 SEHNR and CDR2 FQNEAQ (reference sequence). This CDR3 is built from 16 residues. V dropped 4 bases and J dropped 4; count of bases not matched to a gene: 11. The CDR3 nucleotides are TGTGCCAGCAGCTCCGCAGCGGGGCCCCGGGCAGATACGCAGTATTTT. Amino acid sequence: CASSSAAGPRADTQYF.

There are a few counts of this clonotype. The V and J genes are TRBV19 and TRBJ1-5, with D possibly TRBD1 on 6 matching bases. The V end was cut by 6 bases, the J end by 2 bases, with 14 bases between. The CDR3 extends over 15 amino acids. Looked up from germline, CDR1 is LNHDA and CDR2 is SQIVND (reference sequence). The CDR3, as DNA: TGTGCCAGTAGCGCTTCGGGGGCTGGCAATCAGCCCCAGCATTTT. It yields the protein CASSASGAGNQPQHF. The full variable domain, completed using reference TRBV19 and TRBJ1-5, is DGGITQSPKYLFRKEGQNVTLSCEQNLNHDAMYWYRQDPGQGLRLIYYSQIVNDFQKGDIAEGYSVSREKKESFPLTVTSAQKNPTAFYLCASSASGAGNQPQHFGDGTRLSIL.